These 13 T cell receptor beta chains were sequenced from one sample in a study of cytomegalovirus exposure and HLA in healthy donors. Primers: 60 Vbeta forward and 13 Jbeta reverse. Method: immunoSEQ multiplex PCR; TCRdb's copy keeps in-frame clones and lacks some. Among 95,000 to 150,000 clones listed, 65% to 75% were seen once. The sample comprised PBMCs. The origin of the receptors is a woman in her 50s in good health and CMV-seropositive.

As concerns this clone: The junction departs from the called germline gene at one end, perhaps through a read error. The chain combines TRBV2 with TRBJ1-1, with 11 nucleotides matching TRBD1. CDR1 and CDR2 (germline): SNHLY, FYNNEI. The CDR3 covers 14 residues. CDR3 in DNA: TGTGCCAGCAGAGGACAGGGGGCGTACACTGGAGCTTTCTTT. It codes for CASRGQGAYTGAFF.

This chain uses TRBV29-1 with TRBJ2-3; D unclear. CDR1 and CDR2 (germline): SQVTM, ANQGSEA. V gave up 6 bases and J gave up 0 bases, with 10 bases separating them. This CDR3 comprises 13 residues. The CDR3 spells CSVLPGSTDTQYF. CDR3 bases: TGCAGCGTCCTACCCGGGAGCACAGATACGCAGTATTTT.

This chain's CDR3 is CASSLGESSYNEQFF. The DNA for the CDR3 is TGTGCCAGCAGCTTGGGTGAGAGCTCCTACAATGAGCAGTTCTTC. V usage is TRBV5-8 and J usage is TRBJ2-1; no reliable D call. Germline values: CDR1 SGHTS, CDR2 YDEGEE. With 0 bases removed from V and 0 bases from J, the gap between germline ends came to 7 bases. The CDR3 is 15 residues long.

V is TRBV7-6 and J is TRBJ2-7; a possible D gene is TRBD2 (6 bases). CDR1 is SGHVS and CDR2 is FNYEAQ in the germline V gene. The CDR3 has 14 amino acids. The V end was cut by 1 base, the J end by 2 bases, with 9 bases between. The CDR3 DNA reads TGTGCCAGCAGCTTAGGCCCGGGGGCCTACGAGCAGTACTTC. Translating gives CASSLGPGAYEQYF.

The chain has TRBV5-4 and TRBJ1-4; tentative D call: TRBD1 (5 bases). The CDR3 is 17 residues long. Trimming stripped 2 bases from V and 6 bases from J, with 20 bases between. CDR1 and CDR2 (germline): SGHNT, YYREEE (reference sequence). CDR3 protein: CASSFGPTAVVDEKLFF. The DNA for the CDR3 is TGTGCCAGCAGCTTTGGGCCGACAGCTGTGGTGGATGAAAAACTGTTTTTT.

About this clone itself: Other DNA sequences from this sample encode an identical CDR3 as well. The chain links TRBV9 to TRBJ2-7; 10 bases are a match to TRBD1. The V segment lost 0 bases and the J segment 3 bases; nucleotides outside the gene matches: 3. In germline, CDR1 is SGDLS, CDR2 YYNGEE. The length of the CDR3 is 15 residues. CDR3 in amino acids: CASSVVGTGDYEQYF. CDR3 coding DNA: TGTGCCAGCAGCGTAGTGGGGACAGGGGACTACGAGCAGTACTTC.

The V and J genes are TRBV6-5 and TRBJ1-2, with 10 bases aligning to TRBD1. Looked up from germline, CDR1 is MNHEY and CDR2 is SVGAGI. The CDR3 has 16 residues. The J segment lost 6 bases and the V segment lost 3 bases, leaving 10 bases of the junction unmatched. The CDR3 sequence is CASSYGFGQGEDGYTF. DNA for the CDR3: TGTGCCAGCAGTTATGGGTTCGGACAGGGGGAAGATGGCTACACCTTC.

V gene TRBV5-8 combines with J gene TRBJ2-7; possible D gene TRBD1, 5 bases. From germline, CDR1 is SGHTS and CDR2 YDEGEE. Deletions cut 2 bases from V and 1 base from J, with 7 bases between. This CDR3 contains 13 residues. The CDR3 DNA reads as TGTGCCAGCAGCTTCGACAGATCCTACGAGCAGTACTTC. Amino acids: CASSFDRSYEQYF.

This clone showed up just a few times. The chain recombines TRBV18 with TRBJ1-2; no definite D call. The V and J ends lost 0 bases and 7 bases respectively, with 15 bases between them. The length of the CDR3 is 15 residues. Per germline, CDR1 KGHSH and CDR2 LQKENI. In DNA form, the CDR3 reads TGTGCCAGCTCACCACCAGGAGGGTTCGTCTCTGGCTACACCTTC. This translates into CASSPPGGFVSGYTF.

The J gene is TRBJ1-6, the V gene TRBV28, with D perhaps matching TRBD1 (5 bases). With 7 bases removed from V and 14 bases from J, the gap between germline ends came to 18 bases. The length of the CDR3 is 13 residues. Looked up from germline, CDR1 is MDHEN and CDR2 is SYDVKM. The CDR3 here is CASIPSGGSSLHF. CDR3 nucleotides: TGTGCCAGCATCCCATCCGGGGGTTCGTCCCTCCACTTT.

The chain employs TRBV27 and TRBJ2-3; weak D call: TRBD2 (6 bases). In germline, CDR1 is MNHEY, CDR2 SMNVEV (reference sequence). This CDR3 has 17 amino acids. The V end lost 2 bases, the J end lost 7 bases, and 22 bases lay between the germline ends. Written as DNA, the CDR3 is TGTGCCAGCAGTTTAAGGATGGGGCGGGGTCAATCCTATACGCAGTATTTT. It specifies CASSLRMGRGQSYTQYF.

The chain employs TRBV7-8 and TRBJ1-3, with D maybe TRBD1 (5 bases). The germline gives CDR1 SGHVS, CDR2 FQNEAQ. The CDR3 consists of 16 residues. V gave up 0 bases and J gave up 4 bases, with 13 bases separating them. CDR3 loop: CASSLATGRAGNTIYF. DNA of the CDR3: TGTGCCAGCAGCTTAGCGACTGGCAGGGCCGGAAACACCATATATTTT. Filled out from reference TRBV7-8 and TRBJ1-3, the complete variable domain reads GAGVSQSPRYKVAKRGQDVALRCDPISGHVSLFWYQQALGQGPEFLTYFQNEAQLDKSGLPSDRFFAERPEGSVSTLKIQRTQQEDSAVYLCASSLATGRAGNTIYFGEGSWLTVV.

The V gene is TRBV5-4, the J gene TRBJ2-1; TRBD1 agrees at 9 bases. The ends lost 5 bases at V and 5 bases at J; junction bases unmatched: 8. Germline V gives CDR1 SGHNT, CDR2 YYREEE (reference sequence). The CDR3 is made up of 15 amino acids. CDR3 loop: CASSSTWDRDNEQFF. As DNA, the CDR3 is TGTGCCAGCAGTTCTACTTGGGACAGGGACAATGAGCAGTTCTTC.